A selection of T cell receptor beta chains follows, all from one sample in a study of shared clonotypes between healthy human individuals. Here immunoSEQ multiplex PCR was the method, and the copy in TCRdb shows in-frame clones only, minus some. The data contain about 1.9 million clones, just over 90% of them singletons. Material: naive CD8+ T cells from PBMCs. Source of these receptors: a man aged 18 to 30 in good health. Some clones in this sample may be carry-over from other donors' samples. Each CDR3 is given with its conserved first and last residue. Each record gives: V gene, J gene, CDR3 protein.

TRBV5-4	TRBJ2-7	CASSLSSYEQYF
TRBV6-5	TRBJ1-5	CASSYLEGGQPQHF
TRBV4-1	TRBJ2-7	CASSQDRLGIYGQYF
TRBV9	TRBJ2-7	CASSMGDPYEQYF
TRBV11-3	TRBJ2-5	CASSSRRGGPETQYF
TRBV11-2	TRBJ2-7	CASSSTGQSYEQYF
TRBV9	TRBJ2-7	CASSPRVTGNSYEQYF
TRBV11-2	TRBJ2-7	CASSLTSGTLGYEQYF
TRBV18	TRBJ2-7	CASSPTSGFYEQYF
TRBV2	TRBJ2-1	CASSEAGTSLVSEQFF
TRBV25-1	TRBJ1-1	CASTGGTEAFF
TRBV28	TRBJ1-2	CASLGLTETYGYTF
TRBV6-6	TRBJ1-1	CATSIGNSGTEAFF
TRBV11-1	TRBJ1-1	CASSLVGRGNTEAFF
TRBV13	TRBJ2-3	CASSHSSGGTTDTQYF
TRBV4-2	TRBJ2-2	CASSQDRWGQRERSNTGELFF
TRBV4-1	TRBJ2-7	CASSPRPTYEQYF